The source of this TCR beta chain is a study of neurological immune-mediated disorders. TCRdb passed the 5' RACE reads through MiXCR, listing each CDR3 protein once. In the table there are tens of thousands of distinct CDR3 sequences, about 2.5% of which are singletons. This clonotype was seen many times. The sequence was collected from a woman in her 30s with multiple sclerosis. Material: PBMCs.

For the CDR3, the DNA is TGTGCCAGCAGCTTAGCCCTGGACGCCGCTGAAGCTTTCTTT. Translated: CASSLALDAAEAFF. The chain carries TRBV7-9 and TRBJ1-1, with no clear D. The CDR3 is 14 amino acids. Trimming stripped 0 bases from V and 6 bases from J, with 11 bases between. The germline CDR1 and CDR2 sequences are SEHNR and FQNEAQ (reference sequence). The complete variable domain, with remaining parts taken from reference TRBV7-9 and TRBJ1-1, reads DTGVSQNPRHKITKRGQNVTFRCDPISEHNRLYWYRQTLGQGPEFLTYFQNEAQLEKSRLLSDRFSAERPKGSFSTLEIQRTEQGDSAMYLCASSLALDAAEAFFGQGTRLTVV.